This is a list of T cell receptor beta chains from one sample in a study of cytomegalovirus exposure and HLA in healthy donors. The method was immunoSEQ multiplex PCR; TCRdb's version includes in-frame clones alone and lacks a portion of them. This table holds 70,000 to 95,000 clones, less than 75% found once. Input material: PBMCs. Every receptor here comes from a woman aged 25 to 39 in good health and CMV-seropositive. Each CDR3 is given with its conserved first and last residue. Fields, in order: CDR3 protein, CDR3 DNA, D gene, CDR3 length, J gene, V gene, clone size. The D gene is left open where the match is weak. The size field is filled for only some rows; it gives once, few, many or a size class.

CATAPGDHQPQHF TGTGCCACCGCCCCCGGGGATCATCAGCCCCAGCATTTT . 13 TRBJ1-5 TRBV28 .
CASHGGRMETQYF TGTGCCTCCCACGGGGGGCGGATGGAGACCCAGTACTTC . 13 TRBJ2-5 TRBV19 .
CASSQDSPPGPFDGYTF TGCGCCAGCAGCCAAGATAGCCCCCCAGGGCCCTTTGATGGCTACACCTTC . 17 TRBJ1-2 TRBV4-1 few
CASSFLLAGDNEQFF TGTGCCAGCAGTTTTCTGCTAGCGGGGGATAATGAGCAGTTCTTC TRBD2 15 TRBJ2-1 TRBV6-6 .
CSAGQLGPSREQYF TGCAGCGCTGGGCAGCTGGGCCCTTCTCGGGAGCAGTACTTC . 14 TRBJ2-7 TRBV29-1 once
CASSLFGGGTGANVLTF TGTGCCAGCAGTTTATTTGGAGGGGGCACTGGGGCCAACGTCCTGACTTTC . 17 TRBJ2-6 TRBV28 .
CASSRVGQGAAGANVLTF TGTGCCAGCAGCCGGGTGGGGCAGGGGGCGGCTGGGGCCAACGTCCTGACTTTC TRBD1 18 TRBJ2-6 TRBV4-2 .
CASSSTGYEQYF TGTGCCAGCAGCTCGACAGGCTACGAGCAGTACTTC . 12 TRBJ2-7 TRBV9 .
CASSVGDGLAGAYEQYF TGTGCCAGCAGCGTAGGAGACGGACTAGCGGGGGCCTACGAGCAGTACTTC TRBD2 17 TRBJ2-7 TRBV9 few
CASRAGTGPGEQYF TGTGCCAGCAGGGCCGGGACAGGGCCGGGCGAGCAGTACTTC TRBD1 14 TRBJ2-7 TRBV5-6 .
CASSGRGGDPSGYTF TGTGCCAGCAGCGGAAGGGGAGGGGATCCTTCTGGCTACACCTTC . 15 TRBJ1-2 TRBV6-1 few
CASRVGTGALRQFF TGTGCCAGTAGAGTGGGGACAGGGGCCCTCCGGCAGTTCTTC TRBD1 14 TRBJ2-1 TRBV19 .
CASSRDRGYEQYF TGTGCCAGCAGCCGGGACAGGGGTTACGAGCAGTACTTC TRBD1 13 TRBJ2-7 TRBV6-4 .
CASSSGTSINEQFF TGTGCCAGCAGCTCCGGGACTAGCATCAATGAGCAGTTCTTC TRBD2 14 TRBJ2-1 TRBV7-2 few
CASSLGAGGRRGTDTQYF TGTGCCAGCAGCTTAGGGGCGGGGGGGCGAAGAGGCACAGATACGCAGTATTTT TRBD2 18 TRBJ2-3 TRBV7-9 .
CASSIRTGGVYQPQHF TGTGCCAGCAGCATTCGGACAGGGGGCGTATATCAGCCCCAGCATTTT . 16 TRBJ1-5 TRBV21-1 .
CATSRDGTGGGKLFF TGTGCCACCAGCAGAGACGGGACAGGGGGCGGAAAACTGTTTTTT TRBD1 15 TRBJ1-4 TRBV15 .
CASSRGRGYNQPQHF TGTGCCAGTAGTAGGGGTCGCGGGTACAATCAGCCCCAGCATTTT . 15 TRBJ1-5 TRBV19 .
CASIYGGHTQYF TGTGCCAGCATCTACGGGGGACATACGCAGTATTTT . 12 TRBJ2-3 TRBV2 .
CASSVVTGANTGELFF TGTGCCAGCAGCGTAGTGACAGGAGCAAACACCGGGGAGCTGTTTTTT . 16 TRBJ2-2 TRBV9 .
CASSEGGTGTEAFF TGTGCCAGCAGTGAAGGAGGGACAGGCACTGAAGCTTTCTTT TRBD1 14 TRBJ1-1 TRBV2 .
CASSPMTGGYVETQYF TGTGCCAGCAGCCCGATGACAGGGGGCTACGTAGAGACCCAGTACTTC TRBD1 16 TRBJ2-5 TRBV7-2 .
CASSLVGPWTGQAEQYF TGTGCCAGCAGCTTAGTAGGGCCTTGGACAGGACAGGCCGAGCAGTACTTC TRBD1 17 TRBJ2-7 TRBV7-6 .
CASSARTNTATNEKLFF TGTGCCAGCAGTGCACGGACAAATACTGCAACTAATGAAAAACTGTTTTTT . 17 TRBJ1-4 TRBV6-1 .
CASPGGYEQYF TGTGCTAGCCCTGGGGGGTACGAGCAGTACTTC . 11 TRBJ2-7 TRBV7-7 .
CASSGGQGFAEQYF TGTGCCAGCAGCGGGGGACAGGGGTTCGCCGAGCAGTACTTC TRBD1 14 TRBJ2-7 TRBV9 .
CASSLSGSTNQPQHF TGTGCCAGCAGTTTATCCGGGAGCACAAATCAGCCCCAGCATTTT . 15 TRBJ1-5 TRBV28 .
CASSNPPTGVGGYTF TGTGCCAGCAGTAACCCCCCTACAGGGGTTGGTGGCTACACCTTC TRBD1 15 TRBJ1-2 TRBV28 .
CASRPEGAGSTDTQYF TGCGCCAGCAGGCCAGAGGGAGCGGGCAGCACAGATACGCAGTATTTT . 16 TRBJ2-3 TRBV5-1 .
CASSLGYADTQYF TGTGCCAGCAGCTTAGGCTATGCAGATACGCAGTATTTT . 13 TRBJ2-3 TRBV7-9 .
CASSHVEANYGYTF TGTGCCAGCAGCCACGTAGAAGCTAACTATGGCTACACCTTC . 14 TRBJ1-2 TRBV6-6 .
CASSAPDRGSHEQYF TGTGCCAGCAGCGCCCCCGACAGGGGGAGTCACGAGCAGTACTTC TRBD1 15 TRBJ2-7 TRBV7-2 .
CASSLAPNYGYTF TGTGCCAGCAGCTTGGCACCAAACTATGGCTACACCTTC . 13 TRBJ1-2 TRBV7-3 .
CASSLVPLNTEAFF TGTGCCAGCAGCTTAGTTCCCCTAAACACTGAAGCTTTCTTT . 14 TRBJ1-1 TRBV7-2 .
CASSLVAGGSYEQYF TGTGCCAGCAGCTTAGTAGCGGGGGGATCCTACGAGCAGTACTTC TRBD2 15 TRBJ2-7 TRBV11-2 once
CASSQPREWTEAFF TGTGCCAGCAGCCAACCCAGGGAATGGACTGAAGCTTTCTTT . 14 TRBJ1-1 TRBV14 few
CASRTGSAPYEQYF TGTGCCAGCAGGACAGGGTCGGCCCCCTACGAGCAGTACTTC TRBD1 14 TRBJ2-7 TRBV6-5 .
CASSKEETQYF TGTGCCAGTAGTAAGGAGGAGACCCAGTACTTC . 11 TRBJ2-5 TRBV19 .
CASSFWQNTGELFF TGTGCCAGCAGCTTTTGGCAGAACACCGGGGAGCTGTTTTTT . 14 TRBJ2-2 TRBV5-6 .
CASSATGGTDTQYF TGTGCCAGCAGTGCAACAGGGGGCACAGATACGCAGTATTTT TRBD1 14 TRBJ2-3 TRBV6-1 .
CASRRLSAADEQYF TGTGCCAGCAGGCGCCTTAGTGCCGCTGACGAGCAGTACTTC . 14 TRBJ2-7 TRBV2 once
CASSSSGGTYEQFF TGTGCCAGCAGCTCAAGCGGGGGTACGTATGAGCAGTTCTTC TRBD2 14 TRBJ2-1 TRBV5-6 few
CASSLRGQGVETQYF TGTGCCAGCAGCTTAAGGGGACAGGGTGTGGAGACCCAGTACTTC TRBD1 15 TRBJ2-5 TRBV7-3 few
CAWSTRTGSAYNEQFF TGTGCCTGGAGTACCCGGACAGGTTCGGCCTACAATGAGCAGTTCTTC TRBD1 16 TRBJ2-1 TRBV30 once
CSVEAVAGTGYSYEQYF TGCAGCGTTGAAGCAGTCGCCGGGACAGGGTACTCCTACGAGCAGTACTTC TRBD1 17 TRBJ2-7 TRBV29-1 .